The TCR beta chain under discussion was sequenced for a study of T cells in Graves' hyperthyroidism and ophthalmopathy. For the study at large: The authors collected peripheral blood at initial diagnosis, before any treatment. Overall study findings and caveats: Blood also carried most thyroid clonotypes expanded above 0.001.

The source material, RNA transcripts, was used to amplify TCR beta CDR3 regions. First-round RT-PCR with HTBI primers amplified the TCR CDR3 region. TCRdb re-analysed the multiplex PCR reads in MiXCR, keeping a single row per CDR3 protein. The sample lists fewer than 700,000 distinct CDR3 sequences; about 15% were seen once. With duration under 3 months, ophthalmopathy was active: Clinical Activity Score at least 3, NOSPECS at least 4. Exclusion of a patient resulted from uncontrolled infection, other autoimmune disease, pregnancy or lactation. A note on this clonotype: The antigen remains unidentified.

This clonotype originated in a woman aged 18-29 years with Graves' ophthalmopathy. The sample was blood.

CDR3 DNA: TGTGCCAGCAGCTTGACGGGACAGGGCGGTGGCTACACCTTC. This encodes CASSLTGQGGGYTF. The chain uses TRBV7-6 and TRBJ1-2; 9 nucleotides agree with TRBD1. Germline V gene sequence: CDR1 SGHVS, CDR2 FNYEAQ. The V gene end was trimmed by 3 bases and the J gene end by 7 bases; junction bases not matched to a gene: 6. The CDR3 covers 14 residues.